This entry features one T cell receptor (beta chain) sequence. Measured with immunoSEQ multiplex PCR; TCRdb has only the in-frame clones, and not every one. The sample has approximately 58,000 clones, about 90% seen once. The data were taken from a study of control samples from healthy donors and cancer patients. The CDR3 is 16 amino acids. Per germline, CDR1 SGHRS and CDR2 YFSETQ. Trimming shortened V by 0 bases and J by 0 bases, and 13 bases separated the two germline ends. This receptor was obtained from a woman aged 55-70 years with lung cancer. Specimen: PBMCs. The chain recombines TRBV5-1 with TRBJ2-7; D remains ambiguous. In DNA, the CDR3 is TGCGCCAGCAGCTTGGGGGTTTTTGGGCTCTCCTACGAGCAGTACTTC. It translates to CASSLGVFGLSYEQYF.